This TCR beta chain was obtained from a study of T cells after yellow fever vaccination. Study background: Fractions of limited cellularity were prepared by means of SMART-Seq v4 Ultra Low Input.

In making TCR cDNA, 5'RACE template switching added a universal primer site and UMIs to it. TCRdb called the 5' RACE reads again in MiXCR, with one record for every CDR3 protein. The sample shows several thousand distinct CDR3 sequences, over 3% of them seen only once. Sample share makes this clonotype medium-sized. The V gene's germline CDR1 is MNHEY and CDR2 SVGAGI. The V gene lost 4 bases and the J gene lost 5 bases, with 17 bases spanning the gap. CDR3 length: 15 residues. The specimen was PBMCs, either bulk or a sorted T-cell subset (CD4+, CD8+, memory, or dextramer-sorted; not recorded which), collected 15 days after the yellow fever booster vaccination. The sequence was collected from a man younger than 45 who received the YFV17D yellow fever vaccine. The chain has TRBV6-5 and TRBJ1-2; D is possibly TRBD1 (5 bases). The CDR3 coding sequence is TGTGCCAGCAGTTCATCCGGGATTGGGGGTTATGGCTACACCTTC. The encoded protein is CASSSSGIGGYGYTF.